These 24 T cell receptor beta chains were sequenced from one sample in a study of cytomegalovirus exposure and HLA in healthy donors. The PCR contained 60 Vbeta and 13 Jbeta primers. Using immunoSEQ multiplex PCR, the repertoire was profiled, and TCRdb retains in-frame clones only, with some absent. The sample includes about 130,000 clones, 82% of them seen just once. Sequencing input: PBMCs. All receptors derive from a male donor in good health and CMV-seropositive.

As concerns this clone: The sample has other DNA sequences that encode this CDR3 too. Here the CDR3 reads CASSLASGDYEAFF. The CDR3 nucleotides are TGCGCCAGCAGCCTGGCCTCAGGGGACTATGAAGCTTTCTTT. J is TRBJ1-1 and V is TRBV5-1; weak D call: TRBD1 (6 bases). Per the germline V gene, CDR1 is SGHRS and CDR2 is YFSETQ. V lost 4 bases to trimming and J lost 7 bases, with 17 bases between them. This CDR3 has 14 amino acids.

This clone was observed once. This rearrangement joins TRBV5-4 to TRBJ1-2, with 7 nucleotides matching TRBD1. The germline gives CDR1 SGHNT, CDR2 YYREEE (reference sequence). The V and J ends lost 4 bases and 2 bases, in that order; junction bases with no gene match: 5. The length of the CDR3 is 14 residues. CDR3 DNA sequence: TGTGCCAGCAGCCCAAGGGGGCTGAACTATGGCTACACCTTC. Its translation: CASSPRGLNYGYTF.

The chain is built from TRBV19 and TRBJ2-1, with a tentative D call TRBD1 (6 bases). V was pared by 2 bases and J by 6 bases, with 17 bases between. The germline V gene encodes CDR1 LNHDA and CDR2 SQIVND (reference sequence). CDR3 length: 16 residues. The CDR3 DNA reads TGTGCCAGTAGTATAACACAGGGTGTACCTGGCAATGAGCAGTTCTTC. Translated, it gives CASSITQGVPGNEQFF.

The chain joins TRBV27 to TRBJ1-2, with a weak D call TRBD1 (6 bases). The CDR3 covers 15 residues. Trimming pared 0 bases from V and 7 bases from J, leaving 15 bases between. CDR1 and CDR2 from the germline V gene are MNHEY and SMNVEV (reference sequence). The CDR3 loop reads CASSLSGGDDRGYTF. CDR3 in DNA: TGTGCCAGCAGTTTATCAGGGGGTGACGACCGTGGCTACACCTTC.

The chain links TRBV11-2 to TRBJ2-3, with a weak D call TRBD2 (5 bases). Germline CDR1 SGHAT, CDR2 FQNNGV. Trimming took 0 bases from V and 1 from J, leaving 14 bases between them. The CDR3 covers 17 residues. The CDR3 DNA follows: TGTGCCAGCAGCTTAGATTACCGCGGAGGCGGCACAGATACGCAGTATTTT. This encodes CASSLDYRGGGTDTQYF.

Here the CDR3 reads CASSPLAGANTGELFF. DNA of the CDR3: TGTGCCAGCAGCCCGCTAGCGGGCGCGAACACCGGGGAGCTGTTTTTT. This chain joins TRBV7-9 and TRBJ2-2; 8 bases agree with TRBD2. The germline V gene encodes CDR1 SEHNR and CDR2 FQNEAQ (reference sequence). J was trimmed by 0 bases and V by 5 bases; bases with no gene match: 5. The CDR3 has 16 residues.

This clone appeared a single time. CDR3 DNA sequence: TGTGCCTGGCAGGGGTACAATGAGCAGTTCTTC. Amino acids: CAWQGYNEQFF. The rearrangement joins TRBV30 to TRBJ2-1; D is perhaps TRBD1 (6 bases). This CDR3 comprises 11 residues. Trimming stripped 5 bases from V and 4 bases from J, with 6 bases between. Germline V gives CDR1 GTSNPN, CDR2 SVGIG (reference sequence).

The rearrangement links TRBV2 to TRBJ2-7, with D tentatively TRBD2 (6 bases). The CDR3 runs 18 residues. Germline lookup yields CDR1 SNHLY and CDR2 FYNNEI. The V gene lost 1 base and the J gene lost 1 base, with 20 bases spanning the gap. The CDR3 reads CASSEGDSDGEGSYEQYF. The DNA for the CDR3 is TGTGCCAGCAGTGAAGGGGACTCCGACGGGGAAGGTTCCTACGAGCAGTACTTC.

This chain links TRBV2 with TRBJ2-1, with D tentatively TRBD2 (5 bases). Germline CDR1 SNHLY, CDR2 FYNNEI. This CDR3 is 13 amino acids long. Trimming removed 7 bases at V and 0 bases at J, with 7 bases between. The CDR3 DNA follows: TGTGCCAGCACGGGGAGCTCCTACAATGAGCAGTTCTTC. It is translated as CASTGSSYNEQFF.

The rearrangement uses TRBV9 and TRBJ1-1; 7 nucleotides line up with TRBD1. The V gene end was trimmed by 4 bases and the J gene end by 11 bases; junction bases not matched to a gene: 11. The CDR3 is 13 amino acids. Germline values: CDR1 SGDLS, CDR2 YYNGEE. The DNA for the CDR3 is TGTGCCAGCAGCCCGACCCGACAGGGTCGCGCTTTCTTT. Its translation is CASSPTRQGRAFF.

The rearrangement uses TRBV7-2 and TRBJ1-6; D is perhaps TRBD1 (6 bases). The V and J ends lost 5 bases and 6 bases respectively, with 14 bases between them. From germline, CDR1 is SGHTA and CDR2 FQGNSA. The CDR3 spans 15 residues. The CDR3 sequence: CASSITGMGNSPLHF. The DNA of the CDR3 is TGTGCCAGCAGCATAACAGGGATGGGTAATTCACCCCTCCACTTT. Filled out from reference TRBV7-2 and TRBJ1-6, the complete variable domain reads GAGVSQSPSNKVTEKGKDVELRCDPISGHTALYWYRQSLGQGLEFLIYFQGNSAPDKSGLPSDRFSAERTGGSVSTLTIQRTQQEDSAVYLCASSITGMGNSPLHFGNGTRLTVT.

This sequence joins TRBV28 and TRBJ2-1; 8 nucleotides agree with TRBD1. Looked up from germline, CDR1 is MDHEN and CDR2 is SYDVKM. This CDR3 contains 15 residues. V was clipped by 5 bases and J by 4 bases; unmatched bases: 7. The CDR3 bases are TGTGCCAGCAGTGCCCCGGGACAGGTGTACAATGAGCAGTTCTTC. Amino acid sequence: CASSAPGQVYNEQFF.

The CDR3 reads CSVEDPGWEPNGRGGGYTF. CDR3 in DNA: TGCAGCGTTGAAGATCCTGGTTGGGAACCAAACGGTCGAGGGGGCGGCTACACCTTC. J is TRBJ1-2 and V is TRBV29-1; 7 nucleotides match TRBD1. This CDR3 region has 19 residues. J lost 8 bases, V lost 0 bases, and 24 bases had no gene match. Germline-derived CDR1 and CDR2 are SQVTM and ANQGSEA.

The chain's CDR3 is CASSSGTSGYNEQFF. The CDR3, as DNA: TGTGCCAGCAGCTCCGGGACTAGCGGATACAATGAGCAGTTCTTC. The chain recombines TRBV5-4 with TRBJ2-1, with 11 nucleotides matching TRBD2. The CDR3 totals 15 residues. Germline V lookup: CDR1 SGHNT, CDR2 YYREEE (reference sequence). J gave up 4 bases and V 3 bases, and 3 bases lay outside the gene matches. Complete variable domain (other parts from reference TRBV5-4 and TRBJ2-1): ETGVTQSPTHLIKTRGQQVTLRCSSQSGHNTVSWYQQALGQGPQFIFQYYREEENGRGNFPPRFSGLQFPNYSSELNVNALELDDSALYLCASSSGTSGYNEQFFGPGTRLTVL.

V usage is TRBV4-3 and J usage is TRBJ2-3; D gene uncertain. The CDR3 is 18 residues long. Germline V gene sequence: CDR1 LGHNA, CDR2 YSLEER. Trimming pared 0 bases from V and 0 bases from J, leaving 16 bases between. CDR3 sequence reads: CASSQDTLLGPSTDTQYF. CDR3 coding DNA: TGCGCCAGCAGCCAAGACACCCTCCTAGGCCCTAGCACAGATACGCAGTATTTT.

The chain uses TRBV7-2 and TRBJ1-2, with D maybe TRBD1 (6 bases). The length of the CDR3 is 14 residues. Germline-derived CDR1 and CDR2 are SGHTA and FQGNSA. The V and J ends lost 5 bases and 8 bases respectively, with 18 bases between them. As DNA, the CDR3 is TGTGCCAGCAGCATGCATCAGGGGACGGCCGGCTACACCTTC. This encodes CASSMHQGTAGYTF.

The chain has TRBV7-3 and TRBJ2-1; 8 nucleotides match TRBD2. Germline loops: CDR1 SGHTA, CDR2 FQGTGA. The CDR3 loop spans 15 amino acids. Trimming at V came to 5 bases and at J to 8 bases, leaving 11 bases not matched to a gene. CDR3 in amino acids: CASSPGTSSHDEQFF. The CDR3 nucleotides read TGTGCCAGCAGCCCCGGGACTAGTTCTCATGATGAGCAGTTCTTC.

The chain employs TRBV18 and TRBJ2-1, with 10 bases identical to TRBD2. Trimming removed 3 bases from V and 7 bases from J; junction bases left unmatched: 9. The CDR3 loop spans 16 amino acids. Germline values: CDR1 KGHSH, CDR2 LQKENI. CDR3 in DNA: TGTGCCAGCTCACCGGATCTAGCGGGAGTGGGAAATGAGCAGTTCTTC. Protein sequence: CASSPDLAGVGNEQFF.

This chain connects TRBV6-1 to TRBJ2-3; 7 bases align to TRBD2. CDR3 size: 14 residues. The germline V gene has CDR1 MNHNS and CDR2 SASEGT. V was clipped by 5 bases and J by 0 bases; unmatched bases: 2. The chain's CDR3 is CASSWGGSTDTQYF. The CDR3 DNA reads as TGTGCCAGCAGTTGGGGGGGGAGCACAGATACGCAGTATTTT.

The rearrangement links TRBV30 to TRBJ1-2; possible D gene TRBD1, 5 bases. The CDR3 is 14 amino acids. Germline assignment: CDR1 GTSNPN and CDR2 SVGIG (reference sequence). Trimming left V 1 base short and J 4 bases short, with 13 bases between. As DNA, the CDR3 is TGTGCCTGGAGTGCCATCCAGGGTTCCTATGGCTACACCTTC. Translation gives CAWSAIQGSYGYTF.

V gene TRBV18 combines with J gene TRBJ2-7; 8 nucleotides align to TRBD1. Germline CDR1 KGHSH, CDR2 LQKENI. This CDR3 comprises 14 residues. Trimming at V came to 2 bases and at J to 3 bases, leaving 3 bases not matched to a gene. The CDR3 is CASSPGQGIYEQYF. CDR3 nucleotides: TGTGCCAGCTCACCAGGACAGGGTATCTACGAGCAGTACTTC.

This chain links TRBV14 with TRBJ1-1; perhaps TRBD1 as D (6 bases). The germline V gene has CDR1 SGHDN and CDR2 FVKESK. The V and J ends lost 1 base and 5 bases respectively, with 11 bases between them. This CDR3 contains 14 residues. This CDR3 is CASSQVGGRTEAFF. CDR3 in DNA: TGTGCCAGCAGCCAAGTCGGGGGGCGGACTGAAGCTTTCTTT.

V and J are TRBV5-1 and TRBJ2-1, with TRBD2 as a possible D gene (6 bases). CDR1 is SGHRS, CDR2 YFSETQ, per germline. This CDR3 has 16 amino acids. Between the trimmed V and J ends, which lost 0 bases and 2 bases, there was a span of 12 bases. The CDR3 is CASSLAGLATYNEQFF. Here the CDR3 DNA reads TGCGCCAGCAGCTTGGCCGGGCTAGCGACCTACAATGAGCAGTTCTTC.

V and J are TRBV30 and TRBJ2-2; D perhaps matches TRBD2 (6 bases). The CDR3 totals 13 residues. Germline loops: CDR1 GTSNPN, CDR2 SVGIG (reference sequence). Trimming removed 6 bases from V and 6 bases from J, with 14 bases in between. As DNA, the CDR3 is TGTGCCTGCCACCCCGCGGGACCCGGGGAGCTGTTTTTT. Protein sequence: CACHPAGPGELFF.